This TCR beta chain appears in the sequencing data of a study of OX40 agonist ivuxolimab in advanced cancers. Study at large: The dose of intravenous ivuxolimab that patients received every 2 weeks ranged from 0.01 to 10 mg/kg. Two cutaneous melanoma patients and one hepatocellular carcinoma patient, three in all, had partial responses.

Whole-study results and caveats: There was clonal expansion of CD4+ and CD8+ blood T cells by week 6 at 0.1 to 3.0 mg/kg. Expansion of clones was among the lowest in partial responders at 0.1-3.0 mg/kg.

Sequenced by immunoSEQ multiplex PCR; TCRdb stores in-frame clones only, minus some. The sample consists of 40,000 to 45,000 clones, around 84% of them appearing once. Concerning this clone: What it recognizes is unknown.

Looked up from germline, CDR1 is MGHDK and CDR2 is SYGVNS. CDR3 length equals 14 residues. Trimming took 2 bases from V and 5 from J, leaving 9 bases between them. The clonotype was recovered from an adult with an advanced solid tumor such as melanoma, head and neck, liver or kidney cancer. This chain uses TRBV25-1 with TRBJ1-4, with TRBD1 as a possible D gene (5 bases). This material consisted of CD4+ or CD8+ T cells sorted from blood, taken in a trial of the OX40 agonist ivuxolimab. The CDR3 loop reads CASSEDSLNEKLFF. CDR3 DNA sequence: TGTGCCAGCAGTGAAGACAGCTTAAATGAAAAACTGTTTTTT. Based on the CDR3 plus reference TRBV25-1 and TRBJ1-4, the full variable domain is EADIYQTPRYLVIGTGKKITLECSQTMGHDKMYWYQQDPGMELHLIHYSYGVNSTEKGDLSSESTVSRIRTEHFPLTLESARPSHTSQYLCASSEDSLNEKLFFGSGTQLSVL.